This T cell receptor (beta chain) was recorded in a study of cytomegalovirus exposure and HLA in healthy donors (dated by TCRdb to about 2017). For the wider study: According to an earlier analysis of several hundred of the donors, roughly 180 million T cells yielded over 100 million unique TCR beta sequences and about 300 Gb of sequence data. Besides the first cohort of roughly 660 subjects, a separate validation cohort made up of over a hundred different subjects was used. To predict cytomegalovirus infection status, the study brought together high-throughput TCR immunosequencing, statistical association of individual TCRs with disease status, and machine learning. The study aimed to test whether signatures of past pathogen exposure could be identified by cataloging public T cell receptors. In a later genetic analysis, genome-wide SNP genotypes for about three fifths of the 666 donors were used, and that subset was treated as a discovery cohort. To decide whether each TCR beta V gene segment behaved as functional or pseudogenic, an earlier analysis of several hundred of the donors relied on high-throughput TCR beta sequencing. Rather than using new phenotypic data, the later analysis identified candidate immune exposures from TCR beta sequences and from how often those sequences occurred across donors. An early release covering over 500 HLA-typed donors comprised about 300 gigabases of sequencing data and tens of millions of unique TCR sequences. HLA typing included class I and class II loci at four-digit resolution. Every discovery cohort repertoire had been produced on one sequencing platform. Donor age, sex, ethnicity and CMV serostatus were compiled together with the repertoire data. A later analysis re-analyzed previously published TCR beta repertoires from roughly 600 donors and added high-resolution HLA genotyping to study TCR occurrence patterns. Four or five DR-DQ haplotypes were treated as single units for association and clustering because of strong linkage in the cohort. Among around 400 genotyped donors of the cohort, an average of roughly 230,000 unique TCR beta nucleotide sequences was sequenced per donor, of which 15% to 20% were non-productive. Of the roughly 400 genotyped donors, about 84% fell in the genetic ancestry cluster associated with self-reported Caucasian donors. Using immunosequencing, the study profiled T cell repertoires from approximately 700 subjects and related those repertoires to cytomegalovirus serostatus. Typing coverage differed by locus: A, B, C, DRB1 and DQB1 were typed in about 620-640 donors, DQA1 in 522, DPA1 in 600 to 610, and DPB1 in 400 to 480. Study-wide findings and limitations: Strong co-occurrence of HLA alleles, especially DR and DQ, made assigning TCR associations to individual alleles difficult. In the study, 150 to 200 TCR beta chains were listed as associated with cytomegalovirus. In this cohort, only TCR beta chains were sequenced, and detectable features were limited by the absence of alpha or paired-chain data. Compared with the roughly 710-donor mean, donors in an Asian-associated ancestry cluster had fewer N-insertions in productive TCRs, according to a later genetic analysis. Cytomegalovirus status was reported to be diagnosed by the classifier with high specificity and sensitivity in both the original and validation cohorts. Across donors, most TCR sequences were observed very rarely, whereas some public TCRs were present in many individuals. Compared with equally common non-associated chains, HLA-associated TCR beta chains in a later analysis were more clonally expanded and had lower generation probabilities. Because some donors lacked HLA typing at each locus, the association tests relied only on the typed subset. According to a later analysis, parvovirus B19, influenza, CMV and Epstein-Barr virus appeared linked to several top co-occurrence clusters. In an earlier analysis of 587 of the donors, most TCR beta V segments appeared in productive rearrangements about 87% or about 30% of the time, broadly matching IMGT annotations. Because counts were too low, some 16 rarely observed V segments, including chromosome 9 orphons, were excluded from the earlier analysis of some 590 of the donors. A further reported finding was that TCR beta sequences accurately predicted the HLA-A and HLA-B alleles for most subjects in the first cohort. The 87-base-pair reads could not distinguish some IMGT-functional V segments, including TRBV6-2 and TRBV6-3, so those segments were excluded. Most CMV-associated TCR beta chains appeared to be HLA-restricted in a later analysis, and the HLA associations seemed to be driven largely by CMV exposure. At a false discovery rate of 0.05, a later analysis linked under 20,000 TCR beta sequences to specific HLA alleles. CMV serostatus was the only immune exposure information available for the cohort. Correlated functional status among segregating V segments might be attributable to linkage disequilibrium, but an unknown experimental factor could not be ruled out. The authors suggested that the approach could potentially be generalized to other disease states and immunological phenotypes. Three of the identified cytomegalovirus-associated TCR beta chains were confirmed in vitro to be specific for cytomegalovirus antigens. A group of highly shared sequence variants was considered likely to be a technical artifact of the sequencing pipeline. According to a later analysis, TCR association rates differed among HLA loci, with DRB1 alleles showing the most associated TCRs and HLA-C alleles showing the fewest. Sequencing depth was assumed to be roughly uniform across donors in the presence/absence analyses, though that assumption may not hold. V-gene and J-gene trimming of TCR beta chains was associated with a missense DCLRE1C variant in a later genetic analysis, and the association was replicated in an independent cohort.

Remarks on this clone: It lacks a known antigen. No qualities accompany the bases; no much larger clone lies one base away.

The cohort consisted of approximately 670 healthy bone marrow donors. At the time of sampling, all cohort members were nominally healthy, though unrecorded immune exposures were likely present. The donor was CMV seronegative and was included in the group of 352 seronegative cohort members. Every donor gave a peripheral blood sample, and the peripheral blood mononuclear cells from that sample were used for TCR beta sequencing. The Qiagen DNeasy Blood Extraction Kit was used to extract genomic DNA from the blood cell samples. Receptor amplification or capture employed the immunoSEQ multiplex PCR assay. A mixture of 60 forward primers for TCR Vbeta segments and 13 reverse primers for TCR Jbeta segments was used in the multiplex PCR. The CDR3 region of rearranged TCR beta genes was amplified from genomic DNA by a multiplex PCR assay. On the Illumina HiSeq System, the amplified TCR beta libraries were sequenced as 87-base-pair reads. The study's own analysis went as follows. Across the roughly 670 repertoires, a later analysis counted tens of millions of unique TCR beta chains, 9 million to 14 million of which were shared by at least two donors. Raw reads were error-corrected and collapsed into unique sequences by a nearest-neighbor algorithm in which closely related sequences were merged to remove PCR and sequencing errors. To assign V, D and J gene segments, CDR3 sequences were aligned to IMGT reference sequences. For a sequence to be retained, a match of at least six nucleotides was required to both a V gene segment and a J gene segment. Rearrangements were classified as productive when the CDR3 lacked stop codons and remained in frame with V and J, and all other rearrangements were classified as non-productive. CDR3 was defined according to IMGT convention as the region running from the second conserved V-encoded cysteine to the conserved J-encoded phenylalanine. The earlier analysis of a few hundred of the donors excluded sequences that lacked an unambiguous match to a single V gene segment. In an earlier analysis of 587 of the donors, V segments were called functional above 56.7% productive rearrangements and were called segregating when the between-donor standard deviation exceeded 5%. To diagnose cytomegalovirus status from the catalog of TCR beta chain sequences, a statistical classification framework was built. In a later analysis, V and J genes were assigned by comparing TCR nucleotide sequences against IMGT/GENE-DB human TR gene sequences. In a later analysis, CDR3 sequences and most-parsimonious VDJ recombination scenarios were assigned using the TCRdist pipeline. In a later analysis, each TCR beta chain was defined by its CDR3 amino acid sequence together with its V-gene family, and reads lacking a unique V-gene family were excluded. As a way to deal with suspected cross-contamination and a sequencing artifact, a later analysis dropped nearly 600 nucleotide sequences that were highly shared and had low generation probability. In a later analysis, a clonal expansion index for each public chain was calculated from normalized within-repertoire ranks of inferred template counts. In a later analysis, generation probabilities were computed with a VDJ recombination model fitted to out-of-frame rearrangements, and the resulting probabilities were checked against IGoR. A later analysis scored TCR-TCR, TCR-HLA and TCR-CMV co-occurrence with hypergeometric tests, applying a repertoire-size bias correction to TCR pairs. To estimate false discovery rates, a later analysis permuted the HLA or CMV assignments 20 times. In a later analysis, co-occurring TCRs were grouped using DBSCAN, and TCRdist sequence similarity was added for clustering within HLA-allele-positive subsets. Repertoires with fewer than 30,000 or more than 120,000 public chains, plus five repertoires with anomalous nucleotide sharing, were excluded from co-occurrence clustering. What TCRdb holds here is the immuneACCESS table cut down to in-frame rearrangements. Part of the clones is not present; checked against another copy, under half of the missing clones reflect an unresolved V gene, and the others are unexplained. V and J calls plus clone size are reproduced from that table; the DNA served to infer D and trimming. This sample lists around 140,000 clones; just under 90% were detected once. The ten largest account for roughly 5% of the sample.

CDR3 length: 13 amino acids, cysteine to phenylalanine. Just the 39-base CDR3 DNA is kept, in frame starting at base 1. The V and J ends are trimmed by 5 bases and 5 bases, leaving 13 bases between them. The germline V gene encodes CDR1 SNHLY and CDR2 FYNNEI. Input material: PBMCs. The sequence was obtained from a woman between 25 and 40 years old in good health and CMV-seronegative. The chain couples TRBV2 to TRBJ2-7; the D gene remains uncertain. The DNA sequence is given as TGTGCCAGCAGTCTCCAATTCCTACACGAGCAGTACTTC. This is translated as CASSLQFLHEQYF.